Each of the 5 T cell receptor beta chains below was sequenced from the same sample in a study of blood T cell repertoires in COVID-19. Generated by immunoSEQ multiplex PCR, the TCRdb table keeps only in-frame clones and is missing some. Of 200,000 to 300,000 clones in the sample, 82% are singletons; the top ten hold around 12%. Material: peripheral blood. These receptors were taken from a woman aged 55-75 years with active or convalescent COVID-19.

J is TRBJ2-2 and V is TRBV16, with D tentatively TRBD2 (6 bases). Germline assignment: CDR1 KGHSY and CDR2 FQNENV. The CDR3 runs 15 residues. The V gene lost 2 bases and the J gene lost 4 bases, with 11 bases spanning the gap. DNA for the CDR3: TGTGCCAGCAGCCAACGGGGGATGGGCACCGGGGAGCTGTTTTTT. This gives the protein CASSQRGMGTGELFF.

Only a few counts were recorded for this clone. The genes are TRBV30 and TRBJ1-2; D is possibly TRBD1 (5 bases). The CDR3 length is 13 residues. Trimming removed 7 bases at V and 0 bases at J, with 12 bases between. Germline V gene data show CDR1 as GTSNPN and CDR2 as SVGIG (reference sequence). CDR3 DNA: TGTGCCTCCAGGACATTGGCTAACTATGGCTACACCTTC. It specifies CASRTLANYGYTF.

This clone was seen repeatedly, ten times or more. V is TRBV7-2 and J is TRBJ1-6, with a possible D match to TRBD1 (6 bases). Trimming cost V 1 base and J 9 bases, with 10 bases left between them. The CDR3 runs to 14 residues. Germline loops: CDR1 SGHTA, CDR2 FQGNSA. DNA for the CDR3: TGTGCCAGCAGCTTAGGCAGGGGAAGTTCACCCCTCCACTTT. Amino acids: CASSLGRGSSPLHF.

The chain joins TRBV6-5 to TRBJ2-7, with 9 positions matching TRBD2. After removal of 5 bases from V and 2 bases from J, the junction contained 4 bases not matched to a gene. This CDR3 is 14 amino acids long. The germline V gene has CDR1 MNHEY and CDR2 SVGAGI. CDR3 coding DNA: TGTGCCAGCAGTCCGGCGGGAGGGACCTACGAGCAGTACTTC. This gives the protein CASSPAGGTYEQYF.

V gene TRBV10-3 combines with J gene TRBJ1-2; weak D call: TRBD1 (6 bases). Germline CDR1 and CDR2: ENHRY and SYGVKD. The V end lost 6 bases, the J end lost 4 bases, and 18 bases lay between the germline ends. This CDR3 is 15 amino acids long. The CDR3, as DNA: TGTGCCATCAGACGGACGGCTCAGGGGCCCTATGGCTACACCTTC. Encoded protein: CAIRRTAQGPYGYTF.